Shown below are 18 T cell receptor beta chains from a single sample sequenced in a study of neoadjuvant nivolumab and ipilimumab in lung cancer. TCRdb's table, derived via immunoSEQ multiplex PCR, lists solely in-frame clones and lacks some. Among 40,000 to 60,000 clones listed, around 89% were seen once. The specimen comprised blood, sampled before neoadjuvant nivolumab, alone or with ipilimumab. Every receptor here comes from an adult with non-small cell lung cancer. Some clones in this sample may be carry-over from other donors' samples.

The chain couples TRBV19 to TRBJ2-3; 7 nucleotides match TRBD1. Trimming removed 6 bases from V and 2 bases from J; junction bases left unmatched: 11. Germline V lookup: CDR1 LNHDA, CDR2 SQIVND (reference sequence). CDR3 length: 16 residues. CDR3 nucleotides: TGTGCCAGTAGCCCTCCGGGACAGCGGTCCACAGATACGCAGTATTTT. Its protein is CASSPPGQRSTDTQYF.

The genes are TRBV7-9 and TRBJ2-7, with 9 positions matching TRBD1. V shed 1 base, J shed 5 bases, and the junction held 3 bases outside the gene matches. The CDR3 has 14 amino acids. From germline, CDR1 is SEHNR and CDR2 FQNEAQ (reference sequence). This CDR3 is CASSLGGQGHEQYF. CDR3 coding DNA: TGTGCCAGCAGCTTAGGGGGACAGGGCCACGAGCAGTACTTC.

The chain carries TRBV7-9 and TRBJ2-3; the D gene is possibly TRBD2 (6 bases). V lost 5 bases to trimming and J lost 2 bases, with 14 bases between them. Germline CDR1 and CDR2: SEHNR and FQNEAQ (reference sequence). The CDR3 sequence is 15 residues long. The CDR3 here is CASSPPGGVTDTQYF. CDR3 in DNA: TGTGCCAGCAGCCCCCCAGGAGGGGTCACAGATACGCAGTATTTT.

V and J are TRBV15 and TRBJ2-5; TRBD2 aligns across 7 bases. Germline CDR1 reads LNHNV; CDR2 reads YYDKDF (reference sequence). After removal of 5 bases from V and 5 bases from J, the junction contained 5 bases not matched to a gene. The CDR3 length is 13 residues. Here the CDR3 DNA reads TGTGCCACCAGCGACGGGGGGTGGGAGACCCAGTACTTC. This encodes CATSDGGWETQYF.

The rearrangement joins TRBV10-3 to TRBJ2-1, with 13 bases lining up with TRBD2. Germline CDR1 ENHRY, CDR2 SYGVKD. The CDR3 length is 16 residues. The J segment lost 15 bases and the V segment lost 6 bases, leaving 17 bases of the junction unmatched. CDR3: CAIRPGLAGWGGWLFF. CDR3 sequence (DNA): TGTGCCATCAGGCCGGGACTAGCGGGATGGGGTGGGTGGCTGTTCTTC.

The chain joins TRBV30 to TRBJ2-7; D remains unclear. V lost 0 bases to trimming and J lost 7 bases, with 13 bases between them. This CDR3 region has 13 residues. Germline CDR1 GTSNPN, CDR2 SVGIG (reference sequence). The CDR3 loop is CAWSVGGDGEQYF. CDR3 coding DNA: TGTGCCTGGAGTGTGGGCGGTGACGGTGAGCAGTACTTC.

The CDR3 protein is CASSPRQGQASYEQYF. As DNA, the CDR3 is TGTGCCAGCAGCCCACGACAGGGTCAGGCATCCTACGAGCAGTACTTC. This chain joins TRBV7-9 and TRBJ2-7; 7 nucleotides line up with TRBD1. V shed 5 bases and J 1 base; nucleotides not matched to a gene: 11. Germline V gene data show CDR1 as SEHNR and CDR2 as FQNEAQ (reference sequence). The CDR3 runs 16 residues.

The V call is TRBV9, the J call TRBJ2-3, with D unresolved. The V end lost 0 bases, the J end lost 6 bases, and 11 bases lay between the germline ends. Per the germline V gene, CDR1 is SGDLS and CDR2 is YYNGEE. The CDR3 extends over 14 amino acids. The CDR3 sequence is CASSVDFFGDTQYF. CDR3 bases: TGTGCCAGCAGCGTAGATTTTTTTGGGGATACGCAGTATTTT.

This clone has just a few counts. The chain joins TRBV5-4 to TRBJ2-1, with D hard to call. The CDR3 is 11 residues long. The germline gives CDR1 SGHNT, CDR2 YYREEE (reference sequence). V lost 3 bases to trimming and J lost 5 bases, with 3 bases between them. Written as DNA, the CDR3 is TGTGCCAGCAGCTCGAACAATGAGCAGTTCTTC. Translated, it gives CASSSNNEQFF.

This clone was seen a few times. The chain links TRBV16 to TRBJ1-2; D is possibly TRBD1 (5 bases). The V gene's germline CDR1 is KGHSY and CDR2 FQNENV. CDR3 length equals 12 residues. Trimming took 4 bases from V and 7 from J, leaving 10 bases between them. CDR3 sequence reads: CASSPPGRGYTF. DNA for the CDR3: TGTGCCAGCAGCCCACCGGGACGTGGCTACACCTTC.

The CDR3 is CASSPSGTGGASNQPQHF. CDR3 in DNA: TGTGCCAGCTCACCGTCCGGGACAGGGGGGGCGAGCAATCAGCCCCAGCATTTT. The chain uses TRBV18 and TRBJ1-5; 11 positions agree with TRBD1. Unmatched junction bases numbered 8, after V lost 3 bases and J lost 1 base. This CDR3 comprises 18 residues. Germline V lookup: CDR1 KGHSH, CDR2 LQKENI.

The chain recombines TRBV10-2 with TRBJ1-2; possibly TRBD1 for D (5 bases). Germline CDR1 WSHSY, CDR2 SAAADI. The CDR3 is made up of 13 amino acids. Trimming removed 5 bases at V and 8 bases at J, with 15 bases between. CDR3 DNA sequence: TGCGCCAGCAGTCGAGCCAGGGACGGCGGCTACACCTTC. As protein: CASSRARDGGYTF.

The chain carries TRBV18 and TRBJ2-5; D perhaps matches TRBD1 (7 bases). CDR3 length equals 13 residues. Looked up from germline, CDR1 is KGHSH and CDR2 is LQKENI. Deletions cut 3 bases from V and 3 bases from J, with 8 bases between. The CDR3 DNA sequence: TGTGCCAGCTCACCCAGGGGGGAAGAGACCCAGTACTTC. Protein sequence: CASSPRGEETQYF.

The chain recombines TRBV10-3 with TRBJ2-3; either TRBD1 or TRBD2 may fit D (5 bases each). Between the trimmed V and J ends, which lost 6 bases and 3 bases, there was a span of 16 bases. Germline CDR1 ENHRY, CDR2 SYGVKD. The CDR3 covers 15 residues. Here the CDR3 DNA reads TGTGCCATCAGCCGGGACCCATTCCGAACAGATACGCAGTATTTT. Translated, it gives CAISRDPFRTDTQYF.

The rearrangement uses TRBV9 and TRBJ2-6, with TRBD1 identical over 8 bases. Germline CDR1 is SGDLS and CDR2 is YYNGEE. Germline trimming cut 3 bases from V and 0 bases from J; bases unmatched to any gene: 5. This CDR3 is built from 17 residues. The CDR3 DNA follows: TGTGCCAGCAGCGGGGGGGACAGGATCTCTGGGGCCAACGTCCTGACTTTC. Translation gives CASSGGDRISGANVLTF.

This chain uses TRBV9 with TRBJ2-7, with a weak D call TRBD1 (7 bases). Germline V lookup: CDR1 SGDLS, CDR2 YYNGEE. Between the trimmed V and J ends, which lost 6 bases and 7 bases, there was a span of 20 bases. The CDR3 is 14 amino acids. CDR3 residues: CASTPGNRGGEQYF. In DNA, the CDR3 is TGTGCCAGCACCCCGGGGAACAGGGGAGGTGAGCAGTACTTC.

This rearrangement joins TRBV30 to TRBJ2-4; the match to TRBD2 covers 7 bases. The germline V gene encodes CDR1 GTSNPN and CDR2 SVGIG (reference sequence). The CDR3 totals 15 residues. The junction had 9 bases not matched to a gene; V was cut back by 5 bases and J by 2 bases. CDR3 in DNA: TGTGCCTGGTCCCCCGGGAGGTTAACCAAAAACATTCAGTACTTC. Encoded protein: CAWSPGRLTKNIQYF.

Turning to this clone: Germline and junction disagree at one end, which may indicate a read error. The chain couples TRBV30 to TRBJ1-1; D not resolved. This CDR3 is built from 12 residues. In germline, CDR1 is GTSNPN, CDR2 SVGIG (reference sequence). CDR3 residues: CAWSVLVGTSLF. In DNA form, the CDR3 reads TGTGCCTGGAGTGTGTTGGTGGGAACGAGTCTCTTT.